This T cell receptor beta chain was sequenced in a study of cytomegalovirus exposure and HLA in healthy donors. Points from the study as a whole: A few of the chains that were CMV-associated were confirmed in vitro to be specific for CMV antigens. There were some public TCRs occurring in many donors, but most TCR sequences were rare. The listing of roughly 160 TCR beta chains classed them as cytomegalovirus-associated.

The repertoire was sequenced with immunoSEQ multiplex PCR; TCRdb's copy has only in-frame clones and lacks some. The profile shows more than 200,000 clones, around 91% of them singletons. Worth noting for this clone: Its antigen is unknown.

The length of the CDR3 is 13 residues. Germline V gives CDR1 MNHEY, CDR2 SVGAGI. V lost 5 bases and J lost 2, with 10 bases in between. V and J are TRBV6-5 and TRBJ2-7, with D perhaps matching TRBD1 or TRBD2 (5 bases each). The sequencing sample was made of PBMCs. This clonotype was sampled from a woman in her twenties or thirties in good health and CMV-seronegative. The CDR3, as DNA: TGTGCCAGCAGTACCGGGACGCCCTACGAGCAGTACTTC. Its translation: CASSTGTPYEQYF.